This note documents a single T cell receptor beta chain sequence. It has no known antigen specificity. The record has no base qualities; no much larger clone is one base away. The donors were healthy, HIV-negative adults with no recently reported acute infections or vaccinations. Only Caucasian adults living in Nashville, Tennessee, USA were represented among the donors. CD4+ T cells were enriched by magnetic negative selection; naive cells were then positively selected on CD45RA, and the negative fraction formed the memory subset. Blood was collected by leukapheresis, and PBMCs were isolated by Ficoll-Histopaque density gradient centrifugation and then cryopreserved in liquid nitrogen vapor phase. Analytical flow cytometry was used to check the purity and quantity of each magnetically sorted T cell population. Each sorted fraction had its genomic DNA isolated and then quantified by UV absorbance on a Nanodrop 2000c.

Using the deep immunoSEQ assay, TCR CDR3 regions were amplified from genomic DNA by multiplex PCR. Genomic DNA extracted from each cell subset was distributed evenly over all wells of several immunoSEQ 96-well plates, and each plate served as one replicate. For sorted subsets, roughly 0.2 ug genomic DNA, equal to 30,000 to 35,000 T cell genomes, was loaded into each replicate PCR. Purified libraries were measured with a Qubit 3.0 fluorometer, size-checked on a Bioanalyzer 2100, and measured again with the KAPA Library Quantification kit. Every immunoSEQ 96-well plate was sequenced on a dedicated single-read 150-cycle Illumina NextSeq 550 flow cell. As for how the authors treated the data: Because the immunoSEQ output included only junctional sequences and no quality scores, the filtering could not be the same as the filtering used for full-length reads. Sequences were annotated with PyIR, a Python wrapper for IgBLAST v1.9, and V/J genes and CDR3 were assigned using IMGT germline references. Any read was removed if the V/J assignment was weak (E-value above 1e-6), the CDR3 was missing, or the read contained stop codons, out-of-frame junctions, or ambiguous translated residues. V3J clonotypes were defined as sequences sharing the same inferred V gene, J gene, and CDR3 amino acid sequence. Percentage overlap between repertoires was computed as shared unique clonotypes divided by the size of the smaller repertoire. Richness of each repertoire was evaluated using RTK rarefaction, the Chao1 estimator, and Recon v2.1 estimates of unobserved clonotypes. Generation probabilities were computed with OLGA for all TCRbeta clonotypes obtained by the gDNA method from several donors. The clones in this table, taken by TCRdb from immuneACCESS, are in-frame only. Not every clone is retained; where verified, under half of the shortfall comes from an unresolved V gene, and the cause of the rest is unknown. That table gives V, J and clone size, and the DNA gave D and trimming. A total of over 850,000 clones appear in this sample, about 84% of them only once. 0.61% of the sample is taken by the ten largest.

The data derive from a study of shared clonotypes between healthy human individuals (dated by TCRdb to about 2020). Looking at the study overall: Three men and two women, aged 18 to 49 years, made up the cohort. For each donor, CD4 naive and CD4 memory were each given three plates, CD8 naive was given two plates, and CD8 memory was given one plate. To estimate repertoire size and how much clonotype sharing occurs between individuals, the study deeply sequenced the blood TCR repertoires of 4 to 6 healthy adults. To increase sequencing depth and limit assay-specific biases, TCR repertoire library preparation and sequencing were carried out by different laboratories using diverse techniques. Each donor's leukapheresis produced roughly between roughly 0.94 and 9.5 billion PBMCs. Overall study outcomes, separate from this receptor: When several donors were compared, the shared fraction of clonotypes was about 5% for naive CD4, approximately 3.3% for naive CD8, 2% to 2.5% for memory CD4, and roughly 0.43% for memory CD8. Because the study included only a small number of donors, the genetic and exposure-history diversity represented was limited. Larger estimated clonotype richness was generally found for naive subsets than for memory subsets. Pairwise subsampling indicated that sequencing depth was expected to affect the degree of clonotype sharing among donors. Sampling was restricted to blood, and TCR repertoires in tissues likely differ from the TCR repertoires found in blood. Incomplete sequencing was indicated by rarefaction of sorted-subset datasets, despite the large sequencing depth. Compared with non-shared clonotypes, the clonotypes found in all four sorted-subset donors had higher generation probabilities.

Specimen: memory CD4+ T cells from PBMCs. Interpreted using the paper, the cell subset or site label stands for: CD45RA-negative fraction. The sequence derives from a young man in good health. Some clones in this sample may be carry-over from other donors' samples.

The nucleotides read TGCGCCAGCAGCTTGCAAGGTGGAGACATCGAAGCTTTCTTT. The resulting protein is CASSLQGGDIEAFF. The chain is encoded by TRBV5-1 joined to TRBJ1-1, with the identity of the D gene unclear. In the germline V gene, CDR1 corresponds to SGHRS and CDR2 to YFSETQ. The cysteine opens and the phenylalanine closes a CDR3 of 14 amino acids. The CDR3 DNA has 42 bases and is translated from base 1. Trimming at the junction amounts to 1 base on V and 8 bases on J, and the germline ends lie 15 bases apart.